This entry describes one T cell receptor (beta chain). J lost 3 bases, V lost 0 bases, and 1 base had no gene match. The germline CDR1 and CDR2 sequences are SGHAT and FQNNGV. The CDR3 sequence is 14 residues long. This entry is derived from a study of cytomegalovirus exposure and HLA in healthy donors. Use of 60 Vbeta and 13 Jbeta primers characterized the PCR. TCRdb's copy holds only in-frame clones and misses some; the assay was immunoSEQ multiplex PCR. The data hold around 150,000 clones, with about 76% observed a single time. The chain carries TRBV11-2 and TRBJ2-7, with TRBD2 matching over 8 bases. Material for sequencing was PBMCs. This sequence was found in a human donor in good health. CDR3 nucleotides: TGTGCCAGCAGCTTAGATGGGACTAGCTACGAGCAGTACTTC. Translation: CASSLDGTSYEQYF.